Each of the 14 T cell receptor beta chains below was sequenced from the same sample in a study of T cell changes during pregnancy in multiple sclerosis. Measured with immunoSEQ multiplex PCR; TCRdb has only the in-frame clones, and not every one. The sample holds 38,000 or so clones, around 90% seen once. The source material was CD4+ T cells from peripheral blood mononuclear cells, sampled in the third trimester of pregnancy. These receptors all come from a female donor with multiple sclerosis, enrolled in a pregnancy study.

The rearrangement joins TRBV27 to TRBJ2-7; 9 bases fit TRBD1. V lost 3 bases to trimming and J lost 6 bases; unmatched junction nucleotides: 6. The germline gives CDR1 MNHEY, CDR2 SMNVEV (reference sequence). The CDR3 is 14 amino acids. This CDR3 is CASSFIQGAGEQYF. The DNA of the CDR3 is TGTGCCAGCAGTTTTATACAGGGGGCGGGCGAGCAGTACTTC.

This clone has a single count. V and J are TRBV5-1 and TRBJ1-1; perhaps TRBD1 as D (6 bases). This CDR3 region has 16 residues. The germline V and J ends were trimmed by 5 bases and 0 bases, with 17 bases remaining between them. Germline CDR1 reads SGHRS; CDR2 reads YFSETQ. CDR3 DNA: TGCGCCAGCAGTCGACAGGCCACGGAGATGAACACTGAAGCTTTCTTT. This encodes CASSRQATEMNTEAFF.

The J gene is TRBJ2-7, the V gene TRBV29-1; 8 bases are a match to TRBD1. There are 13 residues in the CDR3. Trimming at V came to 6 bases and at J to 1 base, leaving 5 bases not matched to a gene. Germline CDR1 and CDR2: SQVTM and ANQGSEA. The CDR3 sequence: CSVGQAPSYEQYF. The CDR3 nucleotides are TGCAGCGTGGGACAGGCGCCTTCCTACGAGCAGTACTTC.

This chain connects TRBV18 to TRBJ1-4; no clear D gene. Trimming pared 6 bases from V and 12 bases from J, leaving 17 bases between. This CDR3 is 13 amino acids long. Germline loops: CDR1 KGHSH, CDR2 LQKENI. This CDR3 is CASSVDSTRELFF. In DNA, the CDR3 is TGTGCCAGCTCCGTGGACTCAACGAGGGAACTGTTTTTT.

CDR3 protein: CASSLGGPGELFF. As DNA, the CDR3 is TGTGCCAGCAGCTTAGGGGGCCCCGGGGAGCTGTTTTTT. The chain links TRBV11-3 to TRBJ2-2, with D tentatively TRBD1 (5 bases). Germline CDR1 is SGHNT and CDR2 is YENEEA. Trimming removed 1 base from V and 6 bases from J, with 6 bases in between. CDR3 length equals 13 residues.

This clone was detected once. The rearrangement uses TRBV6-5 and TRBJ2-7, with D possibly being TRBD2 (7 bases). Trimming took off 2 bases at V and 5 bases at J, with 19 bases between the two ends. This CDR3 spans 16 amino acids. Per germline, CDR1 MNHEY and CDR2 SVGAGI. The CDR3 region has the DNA TGTGCCAGCAGTTACCGGACAGCGGGGAGGTCCAACGAGCAGTACTTC. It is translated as CASSYRTAGRSNEQYF.

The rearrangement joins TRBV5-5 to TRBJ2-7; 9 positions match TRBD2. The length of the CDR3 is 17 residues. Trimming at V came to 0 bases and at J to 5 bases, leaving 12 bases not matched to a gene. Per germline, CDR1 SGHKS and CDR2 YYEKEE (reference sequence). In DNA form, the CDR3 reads TGTGCCAGCAGCTTGGAACGGGCGGGAGGGCCGAAGAACGAGCAGTACTTC. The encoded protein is CASSLERAGGPKNEQYF. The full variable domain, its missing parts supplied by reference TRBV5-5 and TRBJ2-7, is DAGVTQSPTHLIKTRGQQVTLRCSPISGHKSVSWYQQVLGQGPQFIFQYYEKEERGRGNFPDRFSARQFPNYSSELNVNALLLGDSALYLCASSLERAGGPKNEQYFGPGTRLTVT.

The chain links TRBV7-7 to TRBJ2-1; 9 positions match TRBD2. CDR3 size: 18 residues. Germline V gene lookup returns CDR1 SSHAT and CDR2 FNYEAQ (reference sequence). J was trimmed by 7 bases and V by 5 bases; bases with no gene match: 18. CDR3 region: CASSRKQTISGLANEQFF. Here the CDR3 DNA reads TGTGCCAGCAGCCGAAAGCAGACGATCTCGGGACTAGCAAATGAGCAGTTCTTC.

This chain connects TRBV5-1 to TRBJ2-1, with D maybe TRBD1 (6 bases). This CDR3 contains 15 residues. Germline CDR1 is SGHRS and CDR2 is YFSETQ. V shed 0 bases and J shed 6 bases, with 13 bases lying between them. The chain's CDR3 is CASSLGLTGVNEQFF. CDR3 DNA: TGCGCCAGCAGCTTGGGCTTGACAGGCGTCAATGAGCAGTTCTTC.

The CDR3 bases are TGTGCCAGTAGTATACAGGGGTGGACCGGGGAGCTGTTTTTT. Protein product: CASSIQGWTGELFF. J is TRBJ2-2 and V is TRBV19; possible D gene TRBD1, 6 bases. The CDR3 loop spans 14 amino acids. Trimming cost V 2 bases and J 5 bases, with 9 bases left between them. Per the germline V gene, CDR1 is LNHDA and CDR2 is SQIVND (reference sequence).

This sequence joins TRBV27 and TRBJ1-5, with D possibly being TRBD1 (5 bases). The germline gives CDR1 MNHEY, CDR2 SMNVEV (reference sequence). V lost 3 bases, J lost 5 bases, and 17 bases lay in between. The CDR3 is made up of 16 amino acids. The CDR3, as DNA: TGTGCCAGCAGTTTTTTTGGGGCGAATGGGCATCAGCCCCAGCATTTT. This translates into CASSFFGANGHQPQHF.

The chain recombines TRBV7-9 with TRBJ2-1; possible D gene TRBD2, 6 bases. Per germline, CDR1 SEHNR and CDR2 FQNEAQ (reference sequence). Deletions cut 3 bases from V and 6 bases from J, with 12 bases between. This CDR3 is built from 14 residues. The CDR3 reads CASSLRASVNEQFF. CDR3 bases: TGTGCCAGCAGCTTGCGAGCTAGCGTCAATGAGCAGTTCTTC.

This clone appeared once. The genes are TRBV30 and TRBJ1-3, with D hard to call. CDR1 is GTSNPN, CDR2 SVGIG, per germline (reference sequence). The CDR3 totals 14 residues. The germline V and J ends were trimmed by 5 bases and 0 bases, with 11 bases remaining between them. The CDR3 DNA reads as TGTGCCTGGGCCACGCGGAGCTCTGGAAACACCATATATTTT. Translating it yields CAWATRSSGNTIYF.

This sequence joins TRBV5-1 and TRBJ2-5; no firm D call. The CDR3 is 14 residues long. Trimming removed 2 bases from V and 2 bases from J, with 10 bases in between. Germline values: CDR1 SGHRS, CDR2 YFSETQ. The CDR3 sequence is CASSLLPSQETQYF. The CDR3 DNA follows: TGCGCCAGCAGCTTACTACCGAGTCAAGAGACCCAGTACTTC.